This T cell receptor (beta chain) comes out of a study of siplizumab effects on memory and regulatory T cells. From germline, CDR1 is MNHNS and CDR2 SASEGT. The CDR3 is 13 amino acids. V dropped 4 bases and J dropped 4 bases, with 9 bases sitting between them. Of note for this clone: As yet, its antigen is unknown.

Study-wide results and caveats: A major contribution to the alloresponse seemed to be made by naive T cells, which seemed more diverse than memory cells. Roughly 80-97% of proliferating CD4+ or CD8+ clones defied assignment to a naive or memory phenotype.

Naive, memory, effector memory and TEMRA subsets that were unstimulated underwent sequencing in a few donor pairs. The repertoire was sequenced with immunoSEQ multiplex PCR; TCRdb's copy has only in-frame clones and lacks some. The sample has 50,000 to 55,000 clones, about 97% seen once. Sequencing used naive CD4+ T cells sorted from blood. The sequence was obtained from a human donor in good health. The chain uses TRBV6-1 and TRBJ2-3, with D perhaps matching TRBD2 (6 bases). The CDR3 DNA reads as TGTGCCAGCAGTGGGGGAGGTGCAGATACGCAGTATTTT. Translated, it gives CASSGGGADTQYF.